The entry that follows covers one T cell receptor beta chain sequence. This clonotype was seen a few times. The antigen it binds to is not known. Base qualities are not provided; no much larger clone lies one nucleotide away. To demonstrate the VDJtools post-analysis software, TCR beta repertoires were profiled from the peripheral blood of more than ten young patients with multiple sclerosis. The patients with multiple sclerosis were children and adolescents between about 6 and 17 years of age. This record belongs to a study of post-analysis software for immune sequencing data (dated by TCRdb to the mid-2010s). At the level of the whole study: The recorded disease courses included relapsing-remitting, secondary progressive and progressive-relapsing multiple sclerosis, and some patients had no subtype annotation. A subset of samples was prepared in parallel using single-end sample barcoding, then pooled and co-amplified after Illumina adapter ligation. The patient repertoires were compared against around eleven previously published healthy control repertoires obtained from donors aged roughly 6 to 26 years.

Results the study describes overall, beyond this receptor: When samples were clustered directly using the F measure, samples prepared in the same batch co-clustered strongly, which prompted a batch-effect correction. The control group was slightly older than the multiple sclerosis patient group. Roughly 5 TRBV segments, including TRBV5-6, TRBV5-1 and TRBV20-1, were significantly more frequent in patients than controls. Compared with controls, multiple sclerosis patients had significantly lower normalized Chao1 diversity, a finding suggesting substantial peripheral T-cell clonal expansion.

There are 14 amino acids in the CDR3, from cysteine to phenylalanine inclusive. Only the CDR3 part of the read is kept: 42 bases, read in frame from the first base. V gives up 0 bases and J gives up 6 bases, and the segment between their germline ends measures 12 bases. Looking up the germline V gene (reference sequence) yields CDR1 LNHNV and CDR2 YYDKDF. The library relied on PCR. Sequencer: Illumina HiSeq 2500. To reduce PCR and sequencing biases, unique molecular identifiers were built into the TCR beta cDNA libraries. Roughly 500,000 cDNA molecules were obtained for every 1 to 10 million input T cells, so each molecule roughly corresponded to one T cell. The patient libraries were prepared and sequenced using the same protocol as the earlier healthy control dataset. Within a given batch, samples were prepared together, multiplexed and sequenced on the same HiSeq lane. The study's own analysis went as follows. Raw barcoded reads were processed with MIGEC, and single-read molecular identifier groups were discarded before consensus assembly and CDR3 extraction. VDJtools was used for post-analysis of the clonotype tables, with diversity normalized by down-sampling every dataset to the smallest sample size. Repertoire overlap clustering matched CDR3 amino acid but not nucleotide sequences to correct batch-related cross-sample contamination. The public reads were run again by TCRdb, first through fastp at Q25 and then through MiXCR, and only productive beta chains were kept. Every CDR3 protein is listed once, alongside the most common genes and DNA of its rows. TCRdb's processing, not the authors', yielded these V and J calls. The sample table records about 540,000 distinct CDR3 sequences; approximately 34% of these occur just once. The ten most abundant clones make up about 6% of the sample.

Specimen: blood. Recombination linked TRBV15 to TRBJ2-7; there is no confident call for the D gene. This TCR was sampled from a girl under 18 with multiple sclerosis. The CDR3 in this case is CATSRDLGSGEQYF. In nucleotide form, the sequence is TGTGCCACCAGCAGAGATTTAGGGTCGGGCGAGCAGTACTTC.